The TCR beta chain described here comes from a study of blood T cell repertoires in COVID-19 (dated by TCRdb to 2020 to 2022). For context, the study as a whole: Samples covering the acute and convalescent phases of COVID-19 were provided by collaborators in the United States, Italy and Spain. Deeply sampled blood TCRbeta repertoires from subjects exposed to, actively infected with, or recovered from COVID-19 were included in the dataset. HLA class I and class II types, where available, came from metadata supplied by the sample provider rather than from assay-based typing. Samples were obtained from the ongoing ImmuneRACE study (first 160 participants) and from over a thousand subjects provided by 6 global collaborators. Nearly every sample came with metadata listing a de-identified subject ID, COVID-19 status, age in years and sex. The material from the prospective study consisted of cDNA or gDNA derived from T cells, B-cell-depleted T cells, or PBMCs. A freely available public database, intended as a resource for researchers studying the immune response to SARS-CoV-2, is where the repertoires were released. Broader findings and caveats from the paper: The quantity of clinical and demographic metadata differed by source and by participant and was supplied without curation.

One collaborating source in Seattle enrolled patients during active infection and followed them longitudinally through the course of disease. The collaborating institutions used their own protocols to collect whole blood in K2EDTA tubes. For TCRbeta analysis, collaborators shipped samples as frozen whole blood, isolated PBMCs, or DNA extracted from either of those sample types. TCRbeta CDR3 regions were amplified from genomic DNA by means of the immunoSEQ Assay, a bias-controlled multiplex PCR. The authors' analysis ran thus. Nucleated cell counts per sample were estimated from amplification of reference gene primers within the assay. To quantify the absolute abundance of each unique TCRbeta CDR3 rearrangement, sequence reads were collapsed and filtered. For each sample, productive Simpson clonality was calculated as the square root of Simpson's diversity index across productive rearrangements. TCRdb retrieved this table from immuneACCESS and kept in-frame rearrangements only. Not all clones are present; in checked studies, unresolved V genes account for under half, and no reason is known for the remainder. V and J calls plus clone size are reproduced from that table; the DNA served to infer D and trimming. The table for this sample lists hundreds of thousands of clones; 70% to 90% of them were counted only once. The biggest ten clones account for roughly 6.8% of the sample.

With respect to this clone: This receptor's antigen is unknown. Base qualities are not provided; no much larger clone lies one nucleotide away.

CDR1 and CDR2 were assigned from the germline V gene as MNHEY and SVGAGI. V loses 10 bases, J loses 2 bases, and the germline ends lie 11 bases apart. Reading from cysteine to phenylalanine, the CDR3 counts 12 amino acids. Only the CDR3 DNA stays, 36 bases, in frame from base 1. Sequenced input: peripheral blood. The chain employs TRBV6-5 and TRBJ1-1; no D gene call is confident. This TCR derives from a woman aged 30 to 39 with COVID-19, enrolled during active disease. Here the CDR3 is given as CATGFVNTEAFF. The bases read TGTGCCACGGGGTTCGTAAACACTGAAGCTTTCTTT.